Listed below are T cell receptor beta chains from one sample, sequenced in a study of blood T cell repertoires in COVID-19. Profiling relied on immunoSEQ multiplex PCR, and the TCRdb table lists in-frame clones only, not all of them. This table has about 260,000 clones, 70% to 85% appearing once. Sequenced sample: peripheral blood. The source of these receptors is a woman over 75 with acute or convalescent COVID-19. CDR3s include the opening cysteine and the closing phenylalanine or tryptophan. D genes are given only for firm matches. Size values are once, few and many counts, or a class for expanded clones, and some rows have none.

>14|TRBD1|TRBV5-6|.|TRBJ1-6
CASSAGQHNSPLHF
TGTGCCAGCAGCGCGGGACAGCATAATTCACCCCTCCACTTT
>15|.|TRBV4-1|once|TRBJ2-7
CASSYGREIKYEQYF
TGCGCCAGCAGTTACGGCAGGGAAATAAAGTACGAGCAGTACTTC
>14|.|TRBV5-1|many|TRBJ1-2
CASSVSGEQGGYTF
TGCGCCAGCAGTGTTTCGGGGGAGCAGGGAGGCTACACCTTC
>13|.|TRBV6-5|.|TRBJ1-1
CASRFAENTEAFF
TGTGCCAGCAGGTTCGCGGAGAACACTGAAGCTTTCTTT
>14|TRBD1|TRBV5-4|.|TRBJ1-2
CASSSGTVGYGYTF
TGTGCCAGCAGCTCCGGGACAGTTGGCTATGGCTACACCTTC
>15|TRBD2|TRBV7-2|.|TRBJ2-5
CASSFSSGGPGTQYF
TGTGCCAGCAGCTTTAGCTCGGGAGGGCCGGGGACCCAGTACTTC
>16|.|TRBV5-1|.|TRBJ1-3
CASSLEGSLSGNTIYF
TGCGCCAGCAGCTTGGAGGGGTCTTTGTCTGGAAACACCATATATTTT
>13|TRBD1|TRBV7-9|.|TRBJ1-4
CASSLAGGEKLFF
TGTGCCAGCTCTCTCGCAGGGGGGGAAAAACTGTTTTTT
>15|.|TRBV7-9|once|TRBJ2-7
CASSSGYDGPYEQYF
TGTGCCAGCAGCTCTGGATACGATGGGCCCTACGAGCAGTACTTC
>13|.|TRBV30|.|TRBJ1-4
CAWSVEAPEKLFF
TGTGCCTGGAGTGTAGAAGCCCCTGAAAAACTGTTTTTT
>12|.|TRBV20-1|.|TRBJ2-7
CSASSVSGEQYF
TGCAGTGCTAGTAGTGTGTCAGGGGAGCAGTACTTC
>18|TRBD2|TRBV14|.|TRBJ2-5
CASSQVLAGGLDQETQYF
TGTGCCAGCAGCCAAGTTCTAGCGGGGGGCTTGGACCAAGAGACCCAGTACTTC
>17|.|TRBV11-2|.|TRBJ2-6
CASSFYRRTSGANVLTF
TGTGCCAGCTCCTTTTATAGAAGAACCTCTGGGGCCAACGTCCTGACTTTC
>15|.|TRBV19|once|TRBJ1-1
CASSTRQAGSTEAFF
TGTGCCAGTAGTACCCGACAGGCTGGCTCGACTGAAGCTTTCTTT
>16|.|TRBV30|.|TRBJ1-1
CAWSVLGGGDYTEAFF
TGTGCCTGGAGTGTGTTAGGGGGGGGCGATTACACTGAAGCTTTCTTT
>17|TRBD1|TRBV19|.|TRBJ2-2
CASTHYRGARGTGELFF
TGTGCCAGTACCCATTACAGGGGGGCGCGAGGCACCGGGGAGCTGTTTTTT
>15|.|TRBV6-2/TRBV6-3|.|TRBJ2-1
CASSYPSSQVNEQFF
TGTGCCAGCAGTTACCCGTCCAGCCAGGTTAATGAGCAGTTCTTC
>13|.|TRBV6-6|.|TRBJ1-5
CASAWEGDQPQHF
TGTGCCAGCGCCTGGGAGGGCGATCAGCCCCAGCATTTT
>15|TRBD1|TRBV5-1|.|TRBJ2-1
CASSLGTGLYNEQFF
TGCGCCAGCAGCCTCGGGACAGGGCTATACAATGAGCAGTTCTTC
>15|.|TRBV27|.|TRBJ2-2
CASSFRRGYTGELFF
TGTGCCAGCAGTTTTCGGAGGGGCTACACCGGGGAGCTGTTTTTT
>13|.|TRBV19|.|TRBJ1-4
CASSPTQGEKLFF
TGTGCCAGTAGTCCTACCCAGGGGGAAAAACTGTTTTTT
>16|TRBD2|TRBV28|.|TRBJ2-1
CASSATSGGYYNEQFF
TGTGCCAGCAGTGCCACTAGCGGGGGTTACTACAATGAGCAGTTCTTC
>16|TRBD1|TRBV5-1|.|TRBJ2-3
CASSLGTGGYTDTQYF
TGCGCCAGCAGCTTGGGGACAGGGGGTTACACAGATACGCAGTATTTT
>11|TRBD1|TRBV12-3/TRBV12-4|.|TRBJ1-1
CASQGAVEAFF
TGTGCCAGCCAGGGGGCCGTTGAAGCTTTCTTT
>16|TRBD2|TRBV6-2/TRBV6-3|.|TRBJ2-1
CASSSGTSAFYNEQFF
TGTGCCAGCAGTTCCGGGACTAGCGCTTTCTACAATGAGCAGTTCTTC
>16|.|TRBV27|.|TRBJ2-2
CASSLQTRTNTGELFF
TGTGCCAGCAGTTTACAGACTAGGACGAACACCGGGGAGCTGTTTTTT
>13|TRBD1|TRBV19|.|TRBJ1-1
CASTKQGFGEAFF
TGTGCCAGTACTAAACAGGGGTTCGGTGAAGCTTTCTTT
>15|.|TRBV4-2|.|TRBJ2-2
CASSQRAANTGELFF
TGTGCCAGCAGCCAGAGAGCGGCGAACACCGGGGAGCTGTTTTTT
>14|.|TRBV28|few|TRBJ1-2
CASLRQGHLYGYTF
TGTGCCAGCCTCCGCCAGGGGCATCTCTATGGCTACACCTTC
>15|TRBD2|TRBV7-9|.|TRBJ2-3
CASSLKAGGTDTQYF
TGTGCCAGCAGCTTAAAAGCGGGGGGCACAGATACGCAGTATTTT
>15|TRBD1|TRBV6-2/TRBV6-3|few|TRBJ2-6
CASSQTGTGANVLTF
TGTGCCAGCAGTCAGACAGGGACTGGGGCCAACGTCCTGACTTTC
>13|.|TRBV7-2|.|TRBJ2-7
CASSLERRYEQYF
TGTGCCAGCAGCTTAGAGAGGCGCTACGAGCAGTACTTC
>16|TRBD2|TRBV4-2|.|TRBJ2-3
CASSTFSGGIGDTQYF
TGTGCCAGCAGCACCTTTTCCGGGGGGATCGGAGATACGCAGTATTTT
>16|TRBD1|TRBV11-2|.|TRBJ2-1
CASSQVLDRVYNEQFF
TGTGCCAGCAGCCAAGTGTTGGACAGGGTGTACAATGAGCAGTTCTTC
>18|TRBD1|TRBV7-2|.|TRBJ2-2
CASSSSGTGVGNTGELFF
TGTGCCAGCAGTTCATCCGGGACAGGGGTTGGGAACACCGGGGAGCTGTTTTTT
>16|TRBD2|TRBV28|.|TRBJ2-2
CASSLGLAGRTGELFF
TGTGCCAGCAGTTTAGGGCTAGCGGGTCGCACCGGGGAGCTGTTTTTT
>18|.|TRBV30|.|TRBJ2-7
CAWSVPAFRTSPVYEQYF
TGTGCCTGGAGTGTACCGGCCTTTCGAACTAGCCCAGTCTACGAGCAGTACTTC
>16|TRBD2|TRBV6-1|.|TRBJ2-1
CASSGRTSGEYNEQFF
TGTGCCAGCAGTGGTCGTACTAGCGGGGAGTACAATGAGCAGTTCTTC
>16|TRBD2|TRBV14|few|TRBJ2-5
CASSRGLAGLQETQYF
TGTGCCAGCAGCCGGGGACTAGCGGGTTTACAAGAGACCCAGTACTTC
>16|.|TRBV12-5|.|TRBJ1-4
CASGLVRSFRVEKLFF
TGTGCTAGTGGTTTGGTAAGGTCTTTCAGGGTTGAAAAACTGTTTTTT
>16|TRBD1|TRBV24-1|.|TRBJ2-3
CATSDRGQGTTDTQYF
TGTGCCACCAGTGATAGGGGACAGGGAACGACAGATACGCAGTATTTT
>11|TRBD1|TRBV19|few|TRBJ1-2
CASSGQGANTF
TGTGCCAGTAGTGGGCAGGGGGCAAACACCTTC
>15|TRBD1|TRBV7-8|.|TRBJ1-5
CASSFATGVNQPQHF
TGTGCCAGCAGCTTTGCGACAGGGGTTAATCAGCCCCAGCATTTT
>15|TRBD1|TRBV6-5|.|TRBJ1-2
CASRGEGTANYGYTF
TGTGCCAGCAGGGGAGAGGGGACAGCTAACTATGGCTACACCTTC
>16|TRBD2|TRBV4-2|.|TRBJ2-2
CASSHYSGRVTGELFF
TGTGCCAGCAGCCACTACAGCGGGAGGGTCACCGGGGAGCTGTTTTTT
>15|TRBD1|TRBV5-1|.|TRBJ2-7
CASSGPGQGAYEQYF
TGCGCCAGCAGCGGTCCGGGACAGGGAGCCTACGAGCAGTACTTC
>15|.|TRBV5-6|.|TRBJ2-7
CASSFRDTYSYEQYF
TGTGCCAGCAGCTTTCGGGACACCTACTCCTACGAGCAGTACTTC
>17|TRBD2|TRBV3-1/TRBV3-2|.|TRBJ2-1
CASSQDRTSGSVNEQFF
TGTGCCAGCAGCCAAGACCGGACTAGCGGGAGTGTCAATGAGCAGTTCTTC
>15|.|TRBV3-1/TRBV3-2|.|TRBJ1-1
CASSLGWWTVTEAFF
TGTGCCAGCAGCCTCGGGTGGTGGACAGTTACTGAAGCTTTCTTT